The clone carrying this T cell receptor (beta chain) was observed at least ten times. Its antigen is unknown. Trimming cost V 3 bases and J 6 bases, with 7 bases left between them. The CDR3 totals 12 residues. CDR1 and CDR2 from the germline V gene are WSHSY and SAAADI. CD45RA-CD27- cells were effector memory; CD45RA+CD27- cells were EMRA. This specimen belongs to a study of naive and memory T cell subsets. Study-level results: Diversity fell and Gini index rose from naive through CM, EM, EMRA. Each distinct alpha or beta sequence counts as one clonotype.

The beta constant-region primer was an equimolar mix of two oligonucleotides covering TRBC1 and TRBC2. A 12-nucleotide UMI and the SP2 primer were added to the cDNA 3' end by oligonucleotide ligation. Each CDR3 protein is one row after TCRdb ran MiXCR on the UMI-ligation and nested PCR reads. The sample includes about 5,000 distinct CDR3 sequences, 7.2% seen only once; the top ten take roughly 83%. The chain recombines TRBV10-2 with TRBJ2-3, with D unclear. The TCR comes from a human donor in good health. Source material: CD4+ TEMRA cells from blood. Indicated subset: effector memory re-expressing CD45RA, CD45RA+ CD27-. The CDR3 DNA reads as TGCGCCAGCAGTGATCTGTGGGATACGCAGTATTTT. Amino acids: CASSDLWDTQYF.